This entry concerns a single T cell receptor (beta chain). The antigen remains undetermined. A CD45RA-negative memory subset and a CD45RA+ naive subset were separated from the CD4+ cells. Some clones are missing from TCRdb's copy, which holds only in-frame ones; the method was immunoSEQ multiplex PCR. The table has 1,500,000 or so clones, 98% to 99% seen once. The data originate from a study of shared clonotypes between healthy human individuals. Study details: Each donor's CD4 naive and CD4 memory cells filled three plates apiece, CD8 naive two, and CD8 memory one.

Trimming removed 5 bases at V and 3 bases at J, with 19 bases between. This CDR3 spans 16 amino acids. The germline CDR1 and CDR2 sequences are SGHTA and FQGNSA. General study findings and limits: Relative to clonotypes present in all four donors, those not shared had lower generation probabilities.

The sample was naive CD4+ T cells sorted from blood. The subset denotes: CD45RA+ positively selected. The V call is TRBV7-2, the J call TRBJ1-2; maybe TRBD1 (6 bases). This TCR was recovered from a man younger than 45 in good health. CDR3 DNA: TGTGCCAGCAGCCGTAGTGCAGGGGCGCGAGACTATGGCTACACCTTC. Encoded protein: CASSRSAGARDYGYTF.